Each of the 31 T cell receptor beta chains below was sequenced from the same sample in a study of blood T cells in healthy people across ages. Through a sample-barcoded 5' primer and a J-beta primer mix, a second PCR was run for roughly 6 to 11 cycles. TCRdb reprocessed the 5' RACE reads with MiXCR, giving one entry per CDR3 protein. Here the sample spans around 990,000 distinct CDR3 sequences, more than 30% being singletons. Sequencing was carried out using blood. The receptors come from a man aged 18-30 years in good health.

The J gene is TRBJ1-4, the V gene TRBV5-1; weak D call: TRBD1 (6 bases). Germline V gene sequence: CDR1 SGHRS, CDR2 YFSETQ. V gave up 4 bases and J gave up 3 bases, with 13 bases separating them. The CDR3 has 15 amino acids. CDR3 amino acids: CASSGTGSANEKLFF. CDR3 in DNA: TGCGCCAGCAGCGGAACAGGGTCGGCTAATGAAAAACTGTTTTTT.

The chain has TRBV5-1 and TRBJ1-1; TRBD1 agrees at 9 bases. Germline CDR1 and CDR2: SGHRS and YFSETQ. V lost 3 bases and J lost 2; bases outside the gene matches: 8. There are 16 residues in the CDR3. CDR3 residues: CASSSAGTGLNTEAFF. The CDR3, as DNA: TGCGCCAGCAGCTCGGCCGGGACAGGGTTAAACACTGAAGCTTTCTTT.

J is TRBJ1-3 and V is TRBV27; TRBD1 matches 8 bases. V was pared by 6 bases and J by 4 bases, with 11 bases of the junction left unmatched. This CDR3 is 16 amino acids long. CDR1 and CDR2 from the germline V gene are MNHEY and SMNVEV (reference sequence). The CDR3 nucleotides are TGTGCCAGCAGACCGGAGGGACAGGTTCGCGGAAACACCATATATTTT. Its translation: CASRPEGQVRGNTIYF.

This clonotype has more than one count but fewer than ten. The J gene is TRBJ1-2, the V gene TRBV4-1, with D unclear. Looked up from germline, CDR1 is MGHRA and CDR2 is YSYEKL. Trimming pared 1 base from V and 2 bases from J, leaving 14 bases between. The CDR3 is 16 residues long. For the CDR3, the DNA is TGCGCCAGCAGCCAAGTGCGCAGGAACGTCAACTATGGCTACACCTTC. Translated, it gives CASSQVRRNVNYGYTF.

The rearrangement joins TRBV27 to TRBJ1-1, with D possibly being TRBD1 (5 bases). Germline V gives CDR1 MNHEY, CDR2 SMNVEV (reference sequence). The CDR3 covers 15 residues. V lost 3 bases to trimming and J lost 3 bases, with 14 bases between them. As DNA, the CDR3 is TGTGCCAGCAGTTTCAACCGGGACTTAGACACTGAAGCTTTCTTT. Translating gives CASSFNRDLDTEAFF.

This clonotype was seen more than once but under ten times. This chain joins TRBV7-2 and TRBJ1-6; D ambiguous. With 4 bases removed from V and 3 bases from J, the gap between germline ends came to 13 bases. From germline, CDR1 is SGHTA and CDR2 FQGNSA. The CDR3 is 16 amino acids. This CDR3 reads CASSSIIGNYNSPLHF. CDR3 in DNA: TGTGCCAGCAGCTCCATAATAGGGAACTATAATTCACCCCTCCACTTT.

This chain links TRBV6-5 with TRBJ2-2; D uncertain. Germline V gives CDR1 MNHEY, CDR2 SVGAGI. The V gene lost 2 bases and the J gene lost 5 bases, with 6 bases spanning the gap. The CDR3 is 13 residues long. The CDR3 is CASSYPRTGELFF. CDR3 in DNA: TGTGCCAGCAGTTACCCACGGACCGGGGAGCTGTTTTTT.

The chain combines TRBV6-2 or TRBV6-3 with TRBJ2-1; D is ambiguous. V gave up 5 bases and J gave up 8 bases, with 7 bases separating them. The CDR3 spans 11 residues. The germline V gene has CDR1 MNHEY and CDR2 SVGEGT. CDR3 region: CASSHGDEQFF. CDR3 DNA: TGTGCCAGCAGTCATGGCGATGAGCAGTTCTTC.

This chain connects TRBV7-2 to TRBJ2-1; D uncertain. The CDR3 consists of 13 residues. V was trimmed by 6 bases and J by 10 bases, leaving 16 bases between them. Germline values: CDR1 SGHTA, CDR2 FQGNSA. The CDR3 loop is CASSSASGVEQFF. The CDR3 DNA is TGTGCCAGCAGTAGTGCTTCGGGCGTCGAGCAGTTCTTC.

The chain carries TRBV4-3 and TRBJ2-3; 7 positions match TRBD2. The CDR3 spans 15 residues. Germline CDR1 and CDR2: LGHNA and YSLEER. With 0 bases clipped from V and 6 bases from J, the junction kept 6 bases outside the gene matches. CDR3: CASSQDRVGGDTQYF. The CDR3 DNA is TGCGCCAGCAGCCAAGATCGCGTGGGGGGGGATACGCAGTATTTT.

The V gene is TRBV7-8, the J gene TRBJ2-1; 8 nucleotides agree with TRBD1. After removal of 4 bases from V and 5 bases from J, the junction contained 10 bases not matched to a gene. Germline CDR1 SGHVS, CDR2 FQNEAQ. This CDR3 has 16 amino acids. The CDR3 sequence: CASSSMTGDNHNEQFF. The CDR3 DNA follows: TGTGCCAGCAGCTCCATGACAGGGGATAACCACAATGAGCAGTTCTTC.

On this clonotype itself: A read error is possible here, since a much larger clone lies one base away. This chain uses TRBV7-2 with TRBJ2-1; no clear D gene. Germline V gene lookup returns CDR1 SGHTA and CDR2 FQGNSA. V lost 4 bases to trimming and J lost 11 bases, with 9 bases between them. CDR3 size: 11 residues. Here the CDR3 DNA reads TGTGCCAGCAGCTCGTGGTATAAGCAGTTCTTC. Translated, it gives CASSSWYKQFF. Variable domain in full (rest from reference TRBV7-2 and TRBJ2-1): GAGVSQSPSNKVTEKGKDVELRCDPISGHTALYWYRQSLGQGLEFLIYFQGNSAPDKSGLPSDRFSAERTGGSVSTLTIQRTQQEDSAVYLCASSSWYKQFFGPGTRLTVL.

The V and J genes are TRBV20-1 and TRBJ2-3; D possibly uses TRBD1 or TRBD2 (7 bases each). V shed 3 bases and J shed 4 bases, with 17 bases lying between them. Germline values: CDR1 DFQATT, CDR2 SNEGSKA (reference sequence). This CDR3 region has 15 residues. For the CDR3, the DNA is TGCAGTGCTAGCACACAGGGGAGGGCCCCAGATACGCAGTATTTT. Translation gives CSASTQGRAPDTQYF.

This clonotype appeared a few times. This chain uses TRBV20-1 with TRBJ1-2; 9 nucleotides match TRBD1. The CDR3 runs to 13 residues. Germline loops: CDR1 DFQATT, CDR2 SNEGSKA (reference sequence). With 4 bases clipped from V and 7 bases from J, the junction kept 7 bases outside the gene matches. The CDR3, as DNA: TGCAGTGCTACTACAGGGGGCGCGTCTGGCTACACCTTC. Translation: CSATTGGASGYTF.

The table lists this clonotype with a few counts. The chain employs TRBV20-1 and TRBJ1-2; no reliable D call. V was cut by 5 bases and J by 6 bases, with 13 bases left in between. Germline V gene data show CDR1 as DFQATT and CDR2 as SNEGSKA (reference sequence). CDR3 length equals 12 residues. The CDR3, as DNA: TGCAGTGCTCTTCGGGCCCAGCATGGCTACACCTTC. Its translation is CSALRAQHGYTF.

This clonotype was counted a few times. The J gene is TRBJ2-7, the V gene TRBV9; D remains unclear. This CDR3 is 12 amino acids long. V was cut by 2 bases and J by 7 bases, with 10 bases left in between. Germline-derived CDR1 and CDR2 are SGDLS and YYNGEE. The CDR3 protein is CASSVRDNEQYF. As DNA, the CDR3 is TGTGCCAGCAGCGTTAGGGATAATGAGCAGTACTTC.

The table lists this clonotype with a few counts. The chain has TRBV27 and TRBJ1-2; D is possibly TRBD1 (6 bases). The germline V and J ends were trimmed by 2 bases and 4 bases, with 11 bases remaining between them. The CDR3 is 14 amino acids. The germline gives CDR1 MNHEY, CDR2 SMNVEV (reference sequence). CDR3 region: CASSLAGAAYGYTF. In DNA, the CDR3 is TGTGCCAGCAGTTTAGCGGGGGCAGCCTATGGCTACACCTTC.

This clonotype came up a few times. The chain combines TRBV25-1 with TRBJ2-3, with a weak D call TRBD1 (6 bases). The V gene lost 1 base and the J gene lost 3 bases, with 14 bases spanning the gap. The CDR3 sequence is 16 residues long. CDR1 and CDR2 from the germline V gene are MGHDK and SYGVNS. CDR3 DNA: TGTGCCAGCAGTGAATTTAGGGGGTATCCAACAGATACGCAGTATTTT. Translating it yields CASSEFRGYPTDTQYF.

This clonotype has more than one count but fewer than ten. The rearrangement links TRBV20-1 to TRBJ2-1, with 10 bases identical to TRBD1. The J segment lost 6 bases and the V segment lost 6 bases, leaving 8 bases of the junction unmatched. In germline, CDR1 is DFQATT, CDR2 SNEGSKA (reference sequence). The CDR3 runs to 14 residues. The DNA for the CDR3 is TGCAGTGCGGTCCGGACAGGGGGTTTCAATGAGCAGTTCTTC. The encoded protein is CSAVRTGGFNEQFF.

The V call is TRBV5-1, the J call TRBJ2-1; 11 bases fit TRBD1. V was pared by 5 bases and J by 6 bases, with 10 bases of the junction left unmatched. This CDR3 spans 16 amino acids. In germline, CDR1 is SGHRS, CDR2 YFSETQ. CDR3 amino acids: CASSLLRDRGINEQFF. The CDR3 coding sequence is TGCGCCAGCAGTTTGCTGCGGGACAGGGGGATCAATGAGCAGTTCTTC.

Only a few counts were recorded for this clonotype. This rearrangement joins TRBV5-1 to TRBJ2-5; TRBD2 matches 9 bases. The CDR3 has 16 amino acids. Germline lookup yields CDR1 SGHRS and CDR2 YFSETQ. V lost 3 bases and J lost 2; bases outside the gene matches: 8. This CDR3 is CASSSGLAGSQETQYF. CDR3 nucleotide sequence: TGCGCCAGCAGCTCGGGTCTAGCGGGGTCACAAGAGACCCAGTACTTC.

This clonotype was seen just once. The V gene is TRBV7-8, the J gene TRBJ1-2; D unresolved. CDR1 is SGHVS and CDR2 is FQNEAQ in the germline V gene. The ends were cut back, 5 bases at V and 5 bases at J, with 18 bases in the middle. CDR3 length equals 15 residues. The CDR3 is CASSPSLTGIYGYTF. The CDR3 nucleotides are TGTGCCAGCAGCCCTTCGTTAACGGGAATTTATGGCTACACCTTC.

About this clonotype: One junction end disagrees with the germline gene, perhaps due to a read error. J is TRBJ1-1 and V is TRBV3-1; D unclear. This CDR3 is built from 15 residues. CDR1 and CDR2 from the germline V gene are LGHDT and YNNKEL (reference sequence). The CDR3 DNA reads TGTGCCAGCAGCCAAGATGGGCGGAAGAACGCTGAAGCTTTCTTT. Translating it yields CASSQDGRKNAEAFF.

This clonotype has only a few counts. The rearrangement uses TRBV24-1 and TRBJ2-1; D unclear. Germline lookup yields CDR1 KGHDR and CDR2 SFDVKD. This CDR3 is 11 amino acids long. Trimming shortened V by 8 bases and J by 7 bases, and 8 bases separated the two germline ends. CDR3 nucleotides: TGTGCCACCAAGGTCGGTAATGAGCAGTTCTTC. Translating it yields CATKVGNEQFF.

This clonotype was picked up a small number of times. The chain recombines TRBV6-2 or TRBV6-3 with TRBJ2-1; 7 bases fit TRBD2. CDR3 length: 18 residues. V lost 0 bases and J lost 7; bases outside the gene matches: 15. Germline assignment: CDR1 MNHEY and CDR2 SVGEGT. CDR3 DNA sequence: TGTGCCAGCAGTTACTCAATCCCCAGCGGGGATATGGCGAATGAGCAGTTCTTC. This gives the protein CASSYSIPSGDMANEQFF.

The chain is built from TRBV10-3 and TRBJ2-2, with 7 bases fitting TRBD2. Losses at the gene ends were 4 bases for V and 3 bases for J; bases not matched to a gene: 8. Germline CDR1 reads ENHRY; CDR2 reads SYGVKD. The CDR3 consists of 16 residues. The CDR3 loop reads CAISGSGADHTGELFF. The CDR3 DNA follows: TGTGCCATCAGTGGGAGCGGGGCCGATCACACCGGGGAGCTGTTTTTT.

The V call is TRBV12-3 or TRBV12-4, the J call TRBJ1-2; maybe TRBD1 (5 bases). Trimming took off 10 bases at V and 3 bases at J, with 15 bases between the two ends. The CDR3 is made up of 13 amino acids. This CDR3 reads CATRWDGHYGYTF. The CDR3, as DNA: TGTGCCACCCGATGGGACGGACACTATGGCTACACCTTC.

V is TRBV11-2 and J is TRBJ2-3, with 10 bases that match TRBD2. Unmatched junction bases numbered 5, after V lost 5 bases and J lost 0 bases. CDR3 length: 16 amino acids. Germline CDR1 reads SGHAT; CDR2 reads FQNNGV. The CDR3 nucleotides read TGTGCCAGCAGCCCACTAGCGGGGAAGAGCACAGATACGCAGTATTTT. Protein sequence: CASSPLAGKSTDTQYF.

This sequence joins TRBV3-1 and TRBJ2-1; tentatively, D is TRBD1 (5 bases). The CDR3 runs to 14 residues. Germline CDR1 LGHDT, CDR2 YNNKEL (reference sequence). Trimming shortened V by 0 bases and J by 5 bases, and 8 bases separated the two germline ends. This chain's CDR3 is CASSQDMGHNEQFF. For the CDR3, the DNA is TGTGCCAGCAGCCAAGATATGGGGCACAATGAGCAGTTCTTC.

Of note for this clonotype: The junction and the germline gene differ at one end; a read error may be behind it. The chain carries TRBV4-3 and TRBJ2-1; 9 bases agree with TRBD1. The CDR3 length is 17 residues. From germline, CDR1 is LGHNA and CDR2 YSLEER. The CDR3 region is CTSSQDEGTGWKYEQFF. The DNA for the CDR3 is TGCACCAGCAGCCAAGATGAGGGGACAGGGTGGAAGTATGAGCAGTTCTTC.

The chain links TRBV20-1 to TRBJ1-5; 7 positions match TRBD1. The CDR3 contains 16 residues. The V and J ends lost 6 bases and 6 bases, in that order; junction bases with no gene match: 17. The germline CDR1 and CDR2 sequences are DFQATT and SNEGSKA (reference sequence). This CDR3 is CSAGGSLDRVGQPQHF. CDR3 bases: TGCAGTGCCGGGGGGTCATTAGACAGGGTTGGTCAGCCCCAGCATTTT.